Listed below are T cell receptor beta chains from one sample, sequenced in a study of identifying expanded T cells in peripheral blood. Some clones are missing from TCRdb's copy, which holds only in-frame ones; the method was immunoSEQ multiplex PCR. The sample includes around 60,000 clones, about 80% of them seen just once. The specimen was blood. The receptors stem from a person between 18 and 69 years old in good health. Each CDR3 is given with its conserved first and last residue. Each record gives: CDR3 protein, V gene, D gene, J gene. D genes are given only for firm matches.

CDR3 protein: CASSQDRAWSSGSYTQETQYF; V gene: TRBV14; D gene: TRBD2; J gene: TRBJ2-5
CDR3 protein: CASGGAGEAKNIQYF; V gene: TRBV2; D gene: TRBD2; J gene: TRBJ2-4
CDR3 protein: CASSLIAGEASGELFF; V gene: TRBV5-5; D gene: -; J gene: TRBJ2-2
CDR3 protein: CASSYGLRNEQYF; V gene: TRBV6-5; D gene: -; J gene: TRBJ2-7
CDR3 protein: CASSDPGPGTGNQPQHF; V gene: TRBV6-1; D gene: TRBD1; J gene: TRBJ1-5
CDR3 protein: CASTDRLNQPQHF; V gene: TRBV19; D gene: -; J gene: TRBJ1-5
CDR3 protein: CASSFTGIYGYTF; V gene: TRBV7-9; D gene: -; J gene: TRBJ1-2
CDR3 protein: CASSPWSNEQFF; V gene: TRBV4-2; D gene: -; J gene: TRBJ2-1
CDR3 protein: CATLRQANMNTEAFF; V gene: TRBV10-1; D gene: -; J gene: TRBJ1-1
CDR3 protein: CASRSGTGGYEQYF; V gene: TRBV19; D gene: TRBD1; J gene: TRBJ2-7
CDR3 protein: CASSRTGPVETQYF; V gene: TRBV5-1; D gene: TRBD1; J gene: TRBJ2-5
CDR3 protein: CASSFGQGEQYF; V gene: TRBV5-1; D gene: TRBD1; J gene: TRBJ2-7
CDR3 protein: CASSSGTYQETQYF; V gene: TRBV6-5; D gene: -; J gene: TRBJ2-5
CDR3 protein: CASSSERNTIYF; V gene: TRBV7-2; D gene: -; J gene: TRBJ1-3
CDR3 protein: CASKAGGISYEQYF; V gene: TRBV27; D gene: TRBD1; J gene: TRBJ2-7
CDR3 protein: CASSLDGNQPQHF; V gene: TRBV7-9; D gene: -; J gene: TRBJ1-5
CDR3 protein: CASTTGVGIYNEQFF; V gene: TRBV27; D gene: TRBD1; J gene: TRBJ2-1
CDR3 protein: CSAYTVGGRSDTQYF; V gene: TRBV29-1; D gene: -; J gene: TRBJ2-3
CDR3 protein: CASSFRPDSNYGYTF; V gene: TRBV27; D gene: -; J gene: TRBJ1-2